One and the same sample provided the 22 T cell receptor beta chains below, sequenced in a study of OX40 agonist ivuxolimab in advanced cancers. Clones were read by immunoSEQ multiplex PCR, and TCRdb kept only the in-frame ones, dropping some. The table shows 55,000 to 75,000 clones, with about nine tenths occurring only once. The source material was CD4+ or CD8+ T cells sorted from blood, sampled in a trial of the OX40 agonist ivuxolimab. Source of these receptors: an adult with an advanced solid tumor such as melanoma, head and neck, liver or kidney cancer.

This sequence joins TRBV4-2 and TRBJ2-7; D unclear. Between the trimmed V and J ends, which lost 0 bases and 7 bases, there was a span of 7 bases. Germline V gene lookup returns CDR1 LGHNA and CDR2 YNFKEQ. The length of the CDR3 is 12 residues. The CDR3 sequence: CASSQDLGEQYF. Here the CDR3 DNA reads TGTGCCAGCAGCCAAGATCTCGGGGAGCAGTACTTC.

This clone has at least ten counts. The V and J genes are TRBV29-1 and TRBJ2-1; TRBD2 matches 7 bases. There are 14 residues in the CDR3. V was pared by 4 bases and J by 4 bases, with 7 bases of the junction left unmatched. In germline, CDR1 is SQVTM, CDR2 ANQGSEA. CDR3 coding DNA: TGCAGCGTTGTTGCGGGAGCTTCATACAATGAGCAGTTCTTC. Translation: CSVVAGASYNEQFF.

The chain couples TRBV25-1 to TRBJ2-2; 9 positions agree with TRBD1. Germline V gene data show CDR1 as MGHDK and CDR2 as SYGVNS. This CDR3 is built from 14 residues. With V trimmed by 4 bases and J by 3 bases, 0 bases remained unmatched. CDR3 coding DNA: TGTGCCAGCAGTGGACAGGGGGACACCGGGGAGCTGTTTTTT. It encodes CASSGQGDTGELFF.

The chain uses TRBV6-5 and TRBJ2-1, with D unresolved. The V and J ends lost 4 bases and 5 bases respectively, with 9 bases between them. The germline gives CDR1 MNHEY, CDR2 SVGAGI. The CDR3 is 13 amino acids. The CDR3 DNA is TGTGCCAGCAGTTTGAGCGAGCACAATGAGCAGTTCTTC. Translated: CASSLSEHNEQFF.

The genes are TRBV7-3 and TRBJ2-2; D not certain. This CDR3 has 12 amino acids. Trimming left V 4 bases short and J 7 bases short, with 7 bases between. In germline, CDR1 is SGHTA, CDR2 FQGTGA. The CDR3: CASSSLSGELFF. CDR3 nucleotide sequence: TGTGCCAGCAGCTCCTTAAGCGGGGAGCTGTTTTTT. The full variable domain, rest sourced from reference TRBV7-3 and TRBJ2-2, is GAGVSQTPSNKVTEKGKYVELRCDPISGHTALYWYRQSLGQGPEFLIYFQGTGAADDSGLPNDRFFAVRPEGSVSTLKIQRTERGDSAVYLCASSSLSGELFFGEGSRLTVL.

The chain links TRBV7-6 to TRBJ2-3; D remains unclear. The CDR3 consists of 18 residues. Germline V gene lookup returns CDR1 SGHVS and CDR2 FNYEAQ. V was trimmed by 2 bases and J by 2 bases, leaving 20 bases between them. CDR3 sequence: CASSLIPLSYSTTDTQYF. The CDR3 DNA reads TGTGCCAGCAGCTTAATCCCTCTGTCCTACAGTACCACAGATACGCAGTATTTT.

The V call is TRBV19, the J call TRBJ2-3, with 15 bases aligning to TRBD2. CDR1 and CDR2 from the germline V gene are LNHDA and SQIVND (reference sequence). The CDR3 consists of 17 residues. Unmatched junction bases numbered 7, after V lost 5 bases and J lost 4 bases. The chain's CDR3 is CASSSGLAGGSPDTQYF. In DNA form, the CDR3 reads TGTGCCAGTAGTTCGGGACTAGCGGGAGGCTCGCCAGATACGCAGTATTTT.

This chain's CDR3 is CASSPGVLVAGDEQYF. DNA of the CDR3: TGTGCCAGCAGCCCCGGAGTGTTGGTAGCGGGAGACGAGCAGTACTTC. This chain connects TRBV7-2 to TRBJ2-7; the match to TRBD2 covers 9 bases. Trimming removed 5 bases from V and 5 bases from J; junction bases left unmatched: 13. CDR3 length: 16 amino acids. From germline, CDR1 is SGHTA and CDR2 FQGNSA.

This clone was seen only once. The V gene is TRBV9, the J gene TRBJ2-1; D may be TRBD2 (6 bases). V lost 4 bases and J lost 8, with 13 bases in between. The CDR3 runs 13 residues. The germline V gene has CDR1 SGDLS and CDR2 YYNGEE. CDR3 sequence reads: CASSPGTADEQFF. CDR3 nucleotides: TGTGCCAGCAGCCCTGGGACTGCGGATGAGCAGTTCTTC.

This chain links TRBV29-1 with TRBJ1-2; D is undetermined. V lost 3 bases and J 3 bases, leaving 11 bases between the germline ends. This CDR3 has 13 amino acids. Germline V CDR1 and CDR2: SQVTM, ANQGSEA. The CDR3, as DNA: TGCAGCGTTGACCAGATGCGGGACTATGGCTACACCTTC. This codes for CSVDQMRDYGYTF.

CDR3 bases: TGTGCCAGTAGTATAGAAGGGGAGGGTTGGTACACCGGGGAGCTGTTTTTT. It codes for CASSIEGEGWYTGELFF. This chain joins TRBV19 and TRBJ2-2, with TRBD2 matching 7 bases. CDR1 is LNHDA and CDR2 is SQIVND in the germline V gene (reference sequence). This CDR3 spans 17 amino acids. V shed 0 bases and J 3 bases; nucleotides not matched to a gene: 7.

J is TRBJ2-7 and V is TRBV14; 10 positions agree with TRBD2. Germline CDR1 reads SGHDN; CDR2 reads FVKESK. The CDR3 is 15 residues long. The J segment lost 7 bases and the V segment lost 1 base, leaving 7 bases of the junction unmatched. The CDR3 nucleotides read TGTGCCAGCAGCCAAGGACCGGGACTAGCGAAAGAGCAGTACTTC. Protein product: CASSQGPGLAKEQYF.

The chain links TRBV15 to TRBJ2-1; 13 nucleotides agree with TRBD2. Trimming took 1 base from V and 3 from J; bases not matched to a gene: 6. Germline lookup yields CDR1 LNHNV and CDR2 YYDKDF (reference sequence). The CDR3 spans 18 residues. CDR3 amino acids: CATSRVGLAGAHYNEQFF. CDR3 DNA sequence: TGTGCCACCAGCAGAGTTGGACTAGCGGGAGCCCACTACAATGAGCAGTTCTTC.

This chain joins TRBV11-2 and TRBJ2-1, with TRBD2 identical over 11 bases. The CDR3 contains 16 residues. After removal of 3 bases from V and 4 bases from J, the junction contained 5 bases not matched to a gene. Germline values: CDR1 SGHAT, CDR2 FQNNGV. The CDR3 region is CASSFPGTSGYNEQFF. CDR3 DNA: TGTGCCAGCAGCTTCCCCGGGACTAGCGGATACAATGAGCAGTTCTTC.

The chain is built from TRBV27 and TRBJ2-5; D call uncertain. This CDR3 region has 13 residues. From germline, CDR1 is MNHEY and CDR2 SMNVEV (reference sequence). Trimming cost V 7 bases and J 5 bases, with 14 bases left between them. CDR3 coding DNA: TGTGCCAGCAAGGGCGAGACGGAGGAGACCCAGTACTTC. This encodes CASKGETEETQYF.

This clone was observed a few times. This chain uses TRBV30 with TRBJ1-1; no reliable D call. Germline CDR1 GTSNPN, CDR2 SVGIG (reference sequence). Trimming stripped 0 bases from V and 8 bases from J, with 13 bases between. The CDR3 is 13 residues long. CDR3 sequence reads: CAWSVLREREAFF. DNA for the CDR3: TGTGCCTGGAGTGTACTAAGGGAAAGAGAAGCTTTCTTT.

V is TRBV7-9 and J is TRBJ2-5; D possibly uses TRBD1 or TRBD2 (5 bases each). CDR1 is SEHNR and CDR2 is FQNEAQ in the germline V gene (reference sequence). The CDR3 runs 14 residues. The V end was cut by 0 bases, the J end by 5 bases, with 10 bases between. The CDR3 sequence is CASSLAVEGETQYF. The CDR3 DNA follows: TGTGCCAGCAGCTTAGCTGTCGAGGGGGAGACCCAGTACTTC.

V usage is TRBV28 and J usage is TRBJ2-5; possible D gene TRBD2, 6 bases. CDR1 and CDR2 (germline): MDHEN, SYDVKM. Trimming stripped 0 bases from V and 2 bases from J, with 13 bases between. The CDR3 is 16 residues long. This chain's CDR3 is CASSLWGGSRQETQYF. The DNA for the CDR3 is TGTGCCAGCAGTTTATGGGGGGGATCCCGGCAAGAGACCCAGTACTTC. The variable domain in full, completed from reference TRBV28 and TRBJ2-5, reads DVKVTQSSRYLVKRTGEKVFLECVQDMDHENMFWYRQDPGLGLRLIYFSYDVKMKEKGDIPEGYSVSREKKERFSLILESASTNQTSMYLCASSLWGGSRQETQYFGPGTRLLVL.

The V call is TRBV7-9, the J call TRBJ2-1; TRBD1 matches at 9 bases. The CDR3 length is 16 residues. Trimming at V came to 5 bases and at J to 8 bases, leaving 13 bases not matched to a gene. Germline CDR1 and CDR2: SEHNR and FQNEAQ (reference sequence). CDR3 sequence: CASSTLPGQGTYEQFF. The CDR3, as DNA: TGTGCCAGCAGCACGTTACCGGGACAGGGTACATATGAGCAGTTCTTC. Filled out from reference TRBV7-9 and TRBJ2-1, the complete variable domain reads DTGVSQNPRHKITKRGQNVTFRCDPISEHNRLYWYRQTLGQGPEFLTYFQNEAQLEKSRLLSDRFSAERPKGSFSTLEIQRTEQGDSAMYLCASSTLPGQGTYEQFFGPGTRLTVL.

The rearrangement joins TRBV7-9 to TRBJ2-2; 7 bases line up with TRBD2. This CDR3 has 15 residues. The germline CDR1 and CDR2 sequences are SEHNR and FQNEAQ (reference sequence). Trimming cost V 8 bases and J 1 base; bases outside gene matches: 7. CDR3 DNA sequence: TGTGCCAGCTCGTCCCTAGCGGAGAACACCGGGGAGCTGTTTTTT. Protein sequence: CASSSLAENTGELFF.

This clone was counted a few times. The chain has TRBV29-1 and TRBJ1-2; no clear D. Trimming took 2 bases from V and 3 from J, leaving 13 bases between them. The length of the CDR3 is 14 residues. From germline, CDR1 is SQVTM and CDR2 ANQGSEA. CDR3 coding DNA: TGCAGCGTTGAATACCCGGGCTTGGACTATGGCTACACCTTC. This encodes CSVEYPGLDYGYTF.

The gene calls are TRBV19 and TRBJ2-1; D might be TRBD2 (6 bases). Germline assignment: CDR1 LNHDA and CDR2 SQIVND (reference sequence). The CDR3 is 15 residues long. The V gene lost 1 base and the J gene lost 2 bases, with 9 bases spanning the gap. CDR3 DNA sequence: TGTGCCAGTAGTATAGGGGGACTCACCTACAATGAGCAGTTCTTC. This codes for CASSIGGLTYNEQFF.